Below are 2 T cell receptor beta chains sequenced from a single sample in a study of blood T cell repertoires in COVID-19. TCRdb keeps only in-frame clones here, not all; method: immunoSEQ multiplex PCR. The data show roughly 520,000 clones, with more than 75% seen just once and 1.5% to 2% held by the top ten. The sample was PBMCs or T cells enriched from blood (not recorded which). These TCRs come from a woman aged 40 to 50 who had recovered from COVID-19.

V and J are TRBV19 and TRBJ1-2, with 8 bases aligning to TRBD1. Germline V gene sequence: CDR1 LNHDA, CDR2 SQIVND (reference sequence). The CDR3 is made up of 13 amino acids. J was trimmed by 3 bases and V by 7 bases; bases with no gene match: 4. CDR3: CASNPTGDYGYTF. CDR3 bases: TGTGCCAGTAACCCGACAGGGGACTATGGCTACACCTTC.

The chain uses TRBV6-5 and TRBJ2-2, with unresolved D. The length of the CDR3 is 14 residues. The V gene's germline CDR1 is MNHEY and CDR2 SVGAGI. Between the trimmed V and J ends, which lost 9 bases and 0 bases, there was a span of 11 bases. The CDR3 region has the DNA TGTGCCAGTCGGAGACGGCCGAACACCGGGGAGCTGTTTTTT. Translation gives CASRRRPNTGELFF.